The TCR beta chain under discussion was sequenced for a study of STAT5B mutations in CD4+ large granular lymphocyte leukemia. From germline, CDR1 is MNHNS and CDR2 SASEGT. The CDR3 consists of 11 residues. V was pared by 7 bases and J by 5 bases, with 8 bases between. Only in-frame clones appear in the TCRdb table, and some are missing; sequencing was by immunoSEQ multiplex PCR. The repertoire has around 32,000 clones, 70% to 80% of them found once; the top ten carry less than 0.5%. V usage is TRBV6-1 and J usage is TRBJ2-5; no firm D call. The receptor was isolated from a human donor in good health. The sequenced sample consisted of CD4+ T cells from blood buffy coats. The CDR3 DNA is TGTGCCAGCAACGCTTTGGAGACCCAGTACTTC. Translation gives CASNALETQYF.